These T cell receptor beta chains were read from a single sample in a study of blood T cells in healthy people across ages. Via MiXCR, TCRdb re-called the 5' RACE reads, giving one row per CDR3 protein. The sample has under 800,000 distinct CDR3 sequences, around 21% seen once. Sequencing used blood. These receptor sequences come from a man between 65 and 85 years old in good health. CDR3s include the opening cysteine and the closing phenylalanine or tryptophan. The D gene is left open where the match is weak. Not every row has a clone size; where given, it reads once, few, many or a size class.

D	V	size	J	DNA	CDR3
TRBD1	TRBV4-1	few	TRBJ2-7	TGCGCCAGCTGCCAAGCAGGGGGCGTAAACGAGCAGTACTTC	CASCQAGGVNEQYF
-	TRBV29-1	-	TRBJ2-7	TGCAGCGCCCCCCATTCGGGGGACAACGAGCAGTACTTC	CSAPHSGDNEQYF
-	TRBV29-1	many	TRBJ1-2	TGCAGCGTTGTGATACCCGGGGGCTACACCTTC	CSVVIPGGYTF
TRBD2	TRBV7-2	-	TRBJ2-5	TGTGCCAGCAGCCGGCAGACGCGGGAGAAGGAGACCCAGTACTTC	CASSRQTREKETQYF
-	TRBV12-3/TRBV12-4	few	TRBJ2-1	TGTGCCAGCAGTTTCGGACTCGGCAATGAGCAGTTCTTC	CASSFGLGNEQFF
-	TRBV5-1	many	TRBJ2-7	TGTGCCAGCAGTTCACTTTACGAGCAGTACTTC	CASSSLYEQYF
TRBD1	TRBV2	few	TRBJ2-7	TGTGCCAGCAGTGTCAGGACAGGGGGCAACGAGCAGTACTTC	CASSVRTGGNEQYF
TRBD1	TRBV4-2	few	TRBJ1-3	TGTGCCAGCAGCCCCACCAAGGGGACAGTTGGAAACACCATATATTTT	CASSPTKGTVGNTIYF
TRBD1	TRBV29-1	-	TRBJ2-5	TGCAGCGTTGTCAGGGGGTACCAAGAGACCCAGTACTTC	CSVVRGYQETQYF
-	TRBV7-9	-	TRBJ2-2	TGTGCCAGCAGCTTAGTCAGGGCCACCGGGGAGCTGTTTTTT	CASSLVRATGELFF
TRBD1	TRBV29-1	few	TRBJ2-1	TGCAGCGTCACAGAACAGGGGGCGTCGAACAATGAGCAGTTCTTC	CSVTEQGASNNEQFF
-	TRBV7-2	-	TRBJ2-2	TGTGCCAGCAGCTTGGAGTCCCCAGGGATGACCGGGGAGCTGTTTTTT	CASSLESPGMTGELFF
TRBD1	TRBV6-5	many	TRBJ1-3	TGTGCCAGCAGTTACTCGTCCAGGGGGCACGGAAACACCATATATTTT	CASSYSSRGHGNTIYF
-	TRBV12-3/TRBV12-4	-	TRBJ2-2	TGTGCCAGCAGTTTGGGTCAATTAGGCGCCGGGGAGCTGTTTTTT	CASSLGQLGAGELFF
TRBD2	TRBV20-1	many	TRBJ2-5	TGCAGTGCTGCGGCACTAGCGGGAGGCCGGGAGACCCAGTATTTC	CSAAALAGGRETQYF
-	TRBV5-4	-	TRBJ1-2	TGTGCCAGCAGCTTGGTACAGGAAAACTATGGCTACACCTTC	CASSLVQENYGYTF
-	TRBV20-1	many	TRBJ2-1	TGCAGTCTATGGTTGCATGAGCAGTTCTTC	CSLWLHEQFF
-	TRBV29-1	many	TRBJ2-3	TGCAGCGTTGAGGACAACACAGATACGCAGTATTTT	CSVEDNTDTQYF
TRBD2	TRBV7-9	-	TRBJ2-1	TGTGCCAGCAGAATCACTAGCGTAGGAGAGCAGTTCTTC	CASRITSVGEQFF
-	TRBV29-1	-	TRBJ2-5	TGCAGCATACTGGGGGAGACCCAGTACTTC	CSILGETQYF